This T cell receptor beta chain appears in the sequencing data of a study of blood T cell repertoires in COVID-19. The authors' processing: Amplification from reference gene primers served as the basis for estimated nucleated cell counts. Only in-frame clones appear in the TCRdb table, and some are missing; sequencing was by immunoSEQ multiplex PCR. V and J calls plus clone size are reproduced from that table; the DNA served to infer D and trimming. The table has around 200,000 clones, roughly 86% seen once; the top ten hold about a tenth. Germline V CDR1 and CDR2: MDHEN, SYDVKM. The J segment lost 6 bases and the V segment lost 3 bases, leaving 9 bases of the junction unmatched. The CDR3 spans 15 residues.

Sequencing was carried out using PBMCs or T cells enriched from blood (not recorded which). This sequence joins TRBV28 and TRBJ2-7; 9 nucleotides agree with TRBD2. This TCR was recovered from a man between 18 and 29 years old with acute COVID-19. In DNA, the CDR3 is TGTGCCAGCAGTTTCTTCGCTAGCGGGATCCGCGAGCAGTACTTC. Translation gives CASSFFASGIREQYF.